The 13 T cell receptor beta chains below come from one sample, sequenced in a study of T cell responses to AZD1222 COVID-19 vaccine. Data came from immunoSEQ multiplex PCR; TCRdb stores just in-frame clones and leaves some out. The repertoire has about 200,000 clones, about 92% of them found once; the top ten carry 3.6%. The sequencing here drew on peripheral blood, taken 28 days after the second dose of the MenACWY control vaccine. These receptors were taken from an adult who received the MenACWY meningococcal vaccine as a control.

CDR3 in amino acids: CASRELVVYEQFF. Here the CDR3 DNA reads TGTGCCAGCAGAGAACTAGTAGTTTATGAGCAGTTCTTC. The J gene is TRBJ2-1, the V gene TRBV2; TRBD2 might be the D (5 bases). This CDR3 region has 13 residues. Germline loops: CDR1 SNHLY, CDR2 FYNNEI. Deletions cut 6 bases from V and 8 bases from J, with 14 bases between. The full variable domain, its missing parts supplied by reference TRBV2 and TRBJ2-1, is EPEVTQTPSHQVTQMGQEVILRCVPISNHLYFYWYRQILGQKVEFLVSFYNNEISEKSEIFDDQFSVERPDGSNFTLKIRSTKLEDSAMYFCASRELVVYEQFFGPGTRLTVL.

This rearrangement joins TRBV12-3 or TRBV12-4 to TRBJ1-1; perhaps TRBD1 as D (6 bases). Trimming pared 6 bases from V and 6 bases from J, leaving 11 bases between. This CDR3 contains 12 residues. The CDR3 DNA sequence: TGTGCCAGCAGCCAAACAGGGCCTGAAGCTTTCTTT. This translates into CASSQTGPEAFF.

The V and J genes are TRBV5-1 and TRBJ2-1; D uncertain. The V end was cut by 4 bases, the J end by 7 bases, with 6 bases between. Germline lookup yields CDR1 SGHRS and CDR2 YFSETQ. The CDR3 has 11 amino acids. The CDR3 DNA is TGCGCCAGCAGCGAGCTAAATGAGCAGTTCTTC. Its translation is CASSELNEQFF.

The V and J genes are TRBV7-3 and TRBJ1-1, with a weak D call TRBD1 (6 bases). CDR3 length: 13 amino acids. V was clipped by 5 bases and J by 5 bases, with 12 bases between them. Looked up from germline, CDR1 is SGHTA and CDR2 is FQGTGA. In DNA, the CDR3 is TGTGCCAGCAGCCAAATACAGGGAACTGAAGCTTTCTTT. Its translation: CASSQIQGTEAFF.

This CDR3 reads CASRGLQFDFIYGYTF. The CDR3 DNA reads TGTGCCAGCAGAGGGTTGCAGTTCGATTTCATCTATGGCTACACCTTC. The V call is TRBV28, the J call TRBJ1-2, with D uncertain. Germline lookup yields CDR1 MDHEN and CDR2 SYDVKM. V was pared by 6 bases and J by 4 bases, with 21 bases between. The CDR3 extends over 16 amino acids.

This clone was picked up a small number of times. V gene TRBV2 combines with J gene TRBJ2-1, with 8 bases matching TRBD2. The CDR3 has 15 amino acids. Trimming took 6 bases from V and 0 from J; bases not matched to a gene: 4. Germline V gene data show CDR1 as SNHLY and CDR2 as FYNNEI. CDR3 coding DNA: TGTGCCAGCAGACTAGCGGATGGCTCCTACAATGAGCAGTTCTTC. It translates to CASRLADGSYNEQFF.

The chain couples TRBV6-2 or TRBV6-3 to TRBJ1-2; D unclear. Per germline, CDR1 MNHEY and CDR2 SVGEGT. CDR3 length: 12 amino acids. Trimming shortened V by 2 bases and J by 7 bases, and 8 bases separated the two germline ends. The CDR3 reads CASSYNPGGYTF. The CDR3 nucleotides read TGTGCCAGCAGTTACAATCCTGGTGGCTACACCTTC.

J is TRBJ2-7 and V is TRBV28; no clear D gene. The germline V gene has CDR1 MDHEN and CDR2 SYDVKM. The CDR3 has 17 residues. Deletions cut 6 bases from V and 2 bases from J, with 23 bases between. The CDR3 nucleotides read TGTGCCAGCAGCTACCTCCGGTTGGCGATTGAACCCTACGAGCAGTACTTC. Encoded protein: CASSYLRLAIEPYEQYF.

Written as DNA, the CDR3 is TGTGCCAGTAGTATAGACCCAGCGGGAAGCAGAGAGACCCAGTACTTC. Protein product: CASSIDPAGSRETQYF. V and J are TRBV19 and TRBJ2-5; 7 bases match TRBD2. The CDR3 spans 16 residues. Per germline, CDR1 LNHDA and CDR2 SQIVND (reference sequence). V shed 0 bases and J 4 bases; nucleotides not matched to a gene: 8. Variable domain in full (rest from reference TRBV19 and TRBJ2-5): DGGITQSPKYLFRKEGQNVTLSCEQNLNHDAMYWYRQDPGQGLRLIYYSQIVNDFQKGDIAEGYSVSREKKESFPLTVTSAQKNPTAFYLCASSIDPAGSRETQYFGPGTRLLVL.

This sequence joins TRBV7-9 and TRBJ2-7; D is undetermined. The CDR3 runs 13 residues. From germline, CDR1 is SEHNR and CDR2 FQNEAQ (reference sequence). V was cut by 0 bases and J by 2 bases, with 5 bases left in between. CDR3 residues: CASSLAVTYEQYF. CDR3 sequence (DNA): TGTGCCAGCAGCTTAGCGGTTACCTACGAGCAGTACTTC.

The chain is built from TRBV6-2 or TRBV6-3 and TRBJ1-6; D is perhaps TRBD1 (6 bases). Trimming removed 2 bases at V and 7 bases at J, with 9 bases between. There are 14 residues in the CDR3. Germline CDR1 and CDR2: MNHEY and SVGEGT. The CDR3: CASSYRDINSPLHF. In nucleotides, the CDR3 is TGTGCCAGCAGTTACCGGGACATCAATTCACCCCTCCACTTT.

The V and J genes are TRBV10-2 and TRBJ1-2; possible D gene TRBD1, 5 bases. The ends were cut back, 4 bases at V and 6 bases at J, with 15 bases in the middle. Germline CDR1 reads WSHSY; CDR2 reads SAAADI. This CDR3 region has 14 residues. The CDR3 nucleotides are TGCGCCAGCAGTGGTGGGGGAGTGAGCGATGGCTACACCTTC. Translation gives CASSGGGVSDGYTF.

Here the CDR3 DNA reads TGTGCCAGCAGCCAAGGACGAGGGAACAATGAGCAGTTCTTC. Encoded protein: CASSQGRGNNEQFF. J is TRBJ2-1 and V is TRBV3-1 (or the pseudogene TRBV3-2); the D gene is possibly TRBD2 (5 bases). Trimming pared 1 base from V and 5 bases from J, leaving 9 bases between. The CDR3 runs to 14 residues. The germline V gene encodes CDR1 LGHDT and CDR2 YNNKEL (reference sequence).